The rows below give T cell receptor beta chains drawn from one sample of a study of chemoradiotherapy in HPV16-positive cancers. Repertoires were generated with immunoSEQ multiplex PCR, while TCRdb's copy carries only in-frame clones and drops some. The sample has about 32,000 clones, about 87% seen once. This specimen consisted of blood, obtained from a patient who underwent chemoradiotherapy. These receptors came from a human donor with HPV-associated anogenital cancer. Both conserved end residues are part of each CDR3. D genes are given only for firm matches. For some rows the clone size is stated as once, few or many, or as a class when expanded; others skip it.

j_gene: TRBJ1-2
abundance: .
d_gene: TRBD1
v_gene: TRBV5-1
CDR3nt: TGCGCCAGCAGCTTAGCAGGGGGCGCGGGTGATGGCTACACCTTC
CDR3aa: CASSLAGGAGDGYTF

j_gene: TRBJ2-5
abundance: .
d_gene: .
v_gene: TRBV2
CDR3nt: TGTGCCAGCCACGGTGAGGGGGGATCAAGAAGGACCCAGTACTTC
CDR3aa: CASHGEGGSRRTQYF

j_gene: TRBJ1-2
abundance: few
d_gene: .
v_gene: TRBV7-2
CDR3nt: TGTGCCAGCAGCTTAGGTCTGGCTAACTATGGCTACACCTTC
CDR3aa: CASSLGLANYGYTF

j_gene: TRBJ1-6
abundance: .
d_gene: TRBD1
v_gene: TRBV28
CDR3nt: TGTGCCAGCAGCCTGGACAGGGGTCGGTCACCCCTCCACTTT
CDR3aa: CASSLDRGRSPLHF

j_gene: TRBJ2-4
abundance: .
d_gene: .
v_gene: TRBV30
CDR3nt: TGTGCCTGGAGCCCGGGGTTATGGGTCAAGGCCAAAAACATTCAGTACTTC
CDR3aa: CAWSPGLWVKAKNIQYF

j_gene: TRBJ2-7
abundance: .
d_gene: .
v_gene: TRBV27
CDR3nt: TGTGCCAGCAGTTCCCCCGAGGGAATCTACGAGCAGTACTTC
CDR3aa: CASSSPEGIYEQYF

j_gene: TRBJ1-1
abundance: .
d_gene: TRBD1
v_gene: TRBV19
CDR3nt: TGTGCCAGTAGTAAGGGACAGGGAATCACTGAAGCTTTCTTT
CDR3aa: CASSKGQGITEAFF

j_gene: TRBJ1-2
abundance: .
d_gene: TRBD1
v_gene: TRBV4-1
CDR3nt: TGCGCCAGCAGCCCTGCTGGACAGGGGATTAACTATGGCTACACCTTC
CDR3aa: CASSPAGQGINYGYTF

j_gene: TRBJ2-3
abundance: few
d_gene: TRBD1
v_gene: TRBV6-1
CDR3nt: TGTGCCAGCAGTGAAGCGACAGGGGCAGATACGCAGTATTTT
CDR3aa: CASSEATGADTQYF

j_gene: TRBJ1-5
abundance: .
d_gene: .
v_gene: TRBV6-6
CDR3nt: TGTGCTGTGGGTCAGCCCCAGCATTTT
CDR3aa: CAVGQPQHF

j_gene: TRBJ2-5
abundance: .
d_gene: TRBD2
v_gene: TRBV7-3
CDR3nt: TGTGCCAGCAGCTTAACTAGCGGGGGAAACCAAGAGACCCAGTACTTC
CDR3aa: CASSLTSGGNQETQYF

j_gene: TRBJ2-1
abundance: once
d_gene: TRBD2
v_gene: TRBV2
CDR3nt: TGTGCCAGCAGAGAAGGGACTAGCGGGAGATACTTGGGAACCTACAATGAGCAGTTCTTC
CDR3aa: CASREGTSGRYLGTYNEQFF

j_gene: TRBJ1-1
abundance: .
d_gene: .
v_gene: TRBV5-1
CDR3nt: TGCGCCAGCAGCTGGGTCGGGGGGCAGGGCACTGAAGCTTTCTTT
CDR3aa: CASSWVGGQGTEAFF

j_gene: TRBJ2-3
abundance: .
d_gene: .
v_gene: TRBV19
CDR3nt: TGTGCCAGTAGTGGGGCGGCGGGAAGCACAGATACGCAGTATTTT
CDR3aa: CASSGAAGSTDTQYF

j_gene: TRBJ2-1
abundance: .
d_gene: .
v_gene: TRBV5-4
CDR3nt: TGTGCCAGCAGCGTCGCTCCTCGGGGCTCAAATGAGCAGTTCTTC
CDR3aa: CASSVAPRGSNEQFF

j_gene: TRBJ2-3
abundance: .
d_gene: .
v_gene: TRBV6-4
CDR3nt: TGTGCCAGCAGTGACTCGAAGTATGGGGGCGACACAGATACGCAGTATTTT
CDR3aa: CASSDSKYGGDTDTQYF

j_gene: TRBJ2-3
abundance: .
d_gene: TRBD1
v_gene: TRBV10-1
CDR3nt: TGCGCCAGCAGTGAGTCGGGACAGGGCACAGATACGCAGTATTTT
CDR3aa: CASSESGQGTDTQYF

j_gene: TRBJ1-6
abundance: .
d_gene: .
v_gene: TRBV5-8
CDR3nt: TGTGCCAGCAGCTTGGTAGCCTGGGGGAAGGGTAATTCACCCCTCCACTTT
CDR3aa: CASSLVAWGKGNSPLHF

j_gene: TRBJ2-1
abundance: .
d_gene: .
v_gene: TRBV5-6
CDR3nt: TGTGCCAGCAGCTTCCCCCCAGCGGACAATGAGCAGTTCTTC
CDR3aa: CASSFPPADNEQFF

j_gene: TRBJ2-1
abundance: few
d_gene: .
v_gene: TRBV28
CDR3nt: TGTGCCATCAGGTCCCCAGGGTACTATGAGCAGTTCTTC
CDR3aa: CAIRSPGYYEQFF

j_gene: TRBJ2-7
abundance: .
d_gene: .
v_gene: TRBV7-3
CDR3nt: TGTGCCAGCAGCTTAACCGGGGTCAGGGGCAGGTACGAGCAGTACTTC
CDR3aa: CASSLTGVRGRYEQYF

j_gene: TRBJ2-3
abundance: .
d_gene: .
v_gene: TRBV2
CDR3nt: TGTGCCAGCAGGTCGGATACGTGGACAGATACGCAGTATTTT
CDR3aa: CASRSDTWTDTQYF